This TCR beta chain stems from a study of beta chain features in type 1 diabetes. As for the study in general: Examination covered some 99,000,000 sorted cells spanning all samples. Broader study findings: Comparison showed that naive, central memory and Treg TCRB repertoires appeared more similar among patients than among healthy donors. TCRB CDR3s were moderately but significantly shorter in Type 1 diabetes patients in all four CD4+ subsets. Junctions at VDJ sites from type 1 diabetes patients had fewer insertions and more deletions.

Expressed TCRB transcripts got sequenced, as all isolated RNA was reverse transcribed. Sequenced by immunoSEQ multiplex PCR; TCRdb stores in-frame clones only, minus some. The sample lists 600,000 to 750,000 clones, about an eighth seen once, with around 0.12% in the top ten. The CDR3 loop spans 14 amino acids. CDR1 and CDR2 (germline): SNHLY, FYNNEI. Trimming removed 6 bases at V and 5 bases at J, with 16 bases between. To note about this clone: The target antigen is unknown.

The clonotype originates from a man aged 25 to 45 with type 1 diabetes. The gene calls are TRBV2 and TRBJ2-5; no firm D call. Sequenced material: naive CD4+ T cells from blood. CDR3 loop: CASRGLDKSETQYF. CDR3 DNA sequence: TGTGCCAGCAGAGGCCTCGACAAATCGGAGACCCAGTACTTC.